The rows below give T cell receptor beta chains drawn from one sample of a study of blood T cell repertoires in COVID-19. Produced via immunoSEQ multiplex PCR; TCRdb's table is partial and in-frame only. Altogether under 150,000 clones are present, almost 85% being singletons, with the ten largest covering 7.5%. Sequenced sample: peripheral blood. These receptors were obtained from a man between 70 and 80 years old with active or convalescent COVID-19. CDR3s include the opening cysteine and the closing phenylalanine or tryptophan. A D gene is named only where the DNA matches it firmly. The listing skips clone size in some rows; elsewhere it reads once, few, many or a size class.

j_call d_call v_call clone_size cdr3_nt cdr3_aa
TRBJ1-2 - TRBV19 - TGTGCCAGTAGTATACTCGAGCTCGGCTATGGCTACACCTTC CASSILELGYGYTF
TRBJ2-2 - TRBV11-1 - TGTGCCAGCAGCCCTCTTATCGGGGGGAACACCGGGGAGCTGTTTTTT CASSPLIGGNTGELFF
TRBJ2-1 - TRBV12-3/TRBV12-4 - TGTGCCAGCAGCCCACTAGGGGGTGAGCAGTTCTTC CASSPLGGEQFF
TRBJ1-1 - TRBV4-1 - TGCGCCAGCAGTCCGCGTAACTCCAGGGGGAACACTGAAGCTTTCTTT CASSPRNSRGNTEAFF
TRBJ1-2 - TRBV3-1/TRBV3-2 - TGTGCCAGCAGCCAAGATCCAGGCCGGGGCTACACCTTC CASSQDPGRGYTF
TRBJ1-1 - TRBV30 - TGTGCCTGGACCAGGGACACCAACACTGAAGCTTTCTTT CAWTRDTNTEAFF
TRBJ1-2 - TRBV5-4 - TGTGCCAGCACCCAGGGTGAGCGTGGGTCAGGGAACTATGGCTACACCTTC CASTQGERGSGNYGYTF
TRBJ1-1 - TRBV12-3/TRBV12-4 - TGTGCCAGCAAACGGGAGATCGGTACTGAAGCTTTCTTT CASKREIGTEAFF
TRBJ1-6 TRBD1 TRBV20-1 few TGCAGTGCTCGTGATACTGGGACAGGGGGTTCCTATAATTCACCCCTCCACTTT CSARDTGTGGSYNSPLHF
TRBJ2-1 - TRBV9 - TGTGCCAGCAGCGTAGACGGGGGGCGCTTAAGGAATGAGCAGTTCTTC CASSVDGGRLRNEQFF
TRBJ1-3 TRBD1 TRBV7-9 - TGTGCCAGCAGCTTAGGCACCGGGACAGGGGCGGGAAACACCATATATTTT CASSLGTGTGAGNTIYF
TRBJ2-3 - TRBV11-3 - TGTGCCAGCAGCCTGAGTCTAAATACGCAGTATTTT CASSLSLNTQYF
TRBJ2-2 - TRBV9 - TGTGCCAGCAGCGTAGCTATTATTAGTGGTTCCGGGGAGCTGTTTTTT CASSVAIISGSGELFF
TRBJ1-1 - TRBV4-2 - TGTGCCAGCAGCCAAGAAAGGGGAACTGAAGCTTTCTTT CASSQERGTEAFF
TRBJ2-2 TRBD2 TRBV6-2/TRBV6-3 - TGTGCCAGCAGTTACGTAGCGGGAGGGCCTCTCACCGGGGAGCTGTTTTTT CASSYVAGGPLTGELFF
TRBJ2-2 - TRBV7-6 - TGTGCCAGCAGCTTTTTGCTAGAGAACACCGGGGAGCTGTTTTTT CASSFLLENTGELFF
TRBJ1-2 - TRBV30 - TGTGCCTGGAGTGTACAGCATGGCTACACCTTC CAWSVQHGYTF
TRBJ1-6 - TRBV7-9 few TGTGCCAGCAGCTTAGTGGCGGAATTTACGAATTCACCCCTCCACTTT CASSLVAEFTNSPLHF
TRBJ2-1 TRBD1 TRBV24-1 once TGTGCCACCAGTGATTCGGGACAGGGGGCTGGCAATGAGCAGTTCTTC CATSDSGQGAGNEQFF
TRBJ1-4 - TRBV2 - TGTGCCAGCATTAAGACAGCAAATAATGAAAAACTGTTTTTT CASIKTANNEKLFF
TRBJ2-5 TRBD2 TRBV7-9 - TGTGCCAGCAGCTTCCCCGTGGGGGGGTTTGAGACCCAGTACTTC CASSFPVGGFETQYF
TRBJ2-5 - TRBV7-9 - TGTGCCAGCAGCCGTTTAGGGGGCCAAGAGACCCAGTACTTC CASSRLGGQETQYF
TRBJ2-3 TRBD2 TRBV24-1 - TGTGCCGCTAAAGCGGGAAGCACAGATACGCAGTATTTT CAAKAGSTDTQYF
TRBJ1-1 TRBD1 TRBV5-1 - TGCGCCAGCAGTTTGCAAGGACAGGGATTCGCTGAAGCTTTCTTT CASSLQGQGFAEAFF
TRBJ1-1 TRBD1 TRBV7-2 - TGTGCCAGCAGCGGACAGGTGAACACTGAAGCTTTCTTT CASSGQVNTEAFF
TRBJ1-3 TRBD1 TRBV14 - TGTGCCAGCAGCCATGCCAAGGGGGCTTGGACTGGAAACACCATATATTTT CASSHAKGAWTGNTIYF
TRBJ1-6 - TRBV6-6 - TGTGCCAGCAACCGACAGAATTCACCCCTCCACTTT CASNRQNSPLHF
TRBJ2-1 TRBD2 TRBV5-1 - TGCGCCAGCAGCCCGTCGACTAGCGGGAGGGATGAGCAGTTCTTC CASSPSTSGRDEQFF
TRBJ2-6 TRBD1 TRBV5-8 - TGTGCCAGCAGCAAGGAGCGGACAGGGCCCTCTGGGGCCAACGTCCTGACTTTC CASSKERTGPSGANVLTF
TRBJ2-7 TRBD2 TRBV5-1 - TGCGCCAGCAGAAGTCTAGCGGGAGAGGACGAGCAGTACTTC CASRSLAGEDEQYF
TRBJ2-7 TRBD1 TRBV4-2 - TGTGCCAGCAGCCAAAGGACAGGGGGCGTCTACGAGCAGTACTTC CASSQRTGGVYEQYF
TRBJ2-2 - TRBV4-3 few TGCGCCAGCAGCCCCGGATGGGGGCCGGGGGAGCTGTTTTTT CASSPGWGPGELFF
TRBJ2-3 TRBD1 TRBV11-3 - TGTGCCAGCAGCCCTACGGGACAGTCCACAGATACGCAGTATTTT CASSPTGQSTDTQYF
TRBJ2-7 TRBD2 TRBV25-1 - TGTGCCAGCAGGAGCGGGGGGAGAGGTTACGAGCAGTACTTC CASRSGGRGYEQYF
TRBJ2-3 TRBD2 TRBV7-2 - TGTGCCAGCAGCTGGACGGTAGCGGGCCACACAGATACGCAGTATTTT CASSWTVAGHTDTQYF
TRBJ1-1 TRBD1 TRBV5-1 - TGCGCCAGCAGCCCTAGACAGGGAATGAACACTGAAGCTTTCTTT CASSPRQGMNTEAFF
TRBJ2-2 - TRBV18 - TGTGCCAGCGCACCGAGGCAGGGAGGCACCGGGGAGCTGTTTTTT CASAPRQGGTGELFF
TRBJ1-6 - TRBV4-3 few TGCGCCAGCAGCCCCTATCTGCAGGGCCTAAATTCACCCCTCCACTTT CASSPYLQGLNSPLHF
TRBJ2-2 - TRBV12-3/TRBV12-4 - TGTGCCAGCAGTTTACCCGTTGGGGAGCTGTTTTTT CASSLPVGELFF
TRBJ2-1 TRBD2 TRBV24-1 - TGTGCCACCAGTGATTTTTCTCTAGCGGGTAAAAATGAGCAGTTCTTC CATSDFSLAGKNEQFF
TRBJ1-6 TRBD1 TRBV7-9 - TGTGCCAGCAGCAACCGGGACAGCAATTCACCCCTCCACTTT CASSNRDSNSPLHF
TRBJ1-3 - TRBV4-3 - TGCGCCAGCAGCCAAGATCATGGGGGGTGGGACACCATATATTTT CASSQDHGGWDTIYF
TRBJ1-2 - TRBV6-5 - TGTGCCAGCAGTTCTGGACAGTACTATGGCTACACCTTC CASSSGQYYGYTF
TRBJ2-2 - TRBV3-1/TRBV3-2 - TGTGCCAGTTTTTTCGGGACAACGAACACCGGGGAGCTGTTTTTT CASFFGTTNTGELFF
TRBJ1-3 - TRBV6-5 - TGTGCCAGCAGTTTCGACAGTACTTCTGGAAACACCATATATTTT CASSFDSTSGNTIYF
TRBJ1-1 TRBD1 TRBV6-2/TRBV6-3 - TGTGCCAGCAGTCCGACAGGGGCGGACACTGAAGCTTTCTTT CASSPTGADTEAFF
TRBJ2-2 TRBD1 TRBV29-1 - TGCAGCGTTGAAGATCCTCGGACAGGGGGCACCGGGGAGCTGTTTTTT CSVEDPRTGGTGELFF
TRBJ1-4 - TRBV2 - TGTGCCAGCTGCGGGACTCGGGGTGAAAAACTGTTTTTT CASCGTRGEKLFF
TRBJ2-3 - TRBV5-6 - TGTGCCAGCAGCTCGTGGACCGGGACACACCCAAGCACAGATACGCAGTATTTT CASSSWTGTHPSTDTQYF
TRBJ2-1 - TRBV7-3 once TGTGCCAGCAGCCTGACACTGCGCTCCTACAATGAGCAGTTCTTC CASSLTLRSYNEQFF
TRBJ1-4 TRBD1 TRBV19 - TGTGCCAGTAAACCAAAACCGGGACAGGGCCTAGGAAAACTGTTTTTT CASKPKPGQGLGKLFF
TRBJ2-1 TRBD2 TRBV3-1/TRBV3-2 - TGTGCCAGCAGGGGTAGCGGGGGTTACAATGAGCAGTTCTTC CASRGSGGYNEQFF
TRBJ2-1 - TRBV29-1 few TGCAGCGTTGCAGGGGATAAGAGCTCCTACAATGAGCAGTTCTTC CSVAGDKSSYNEQFF
TRBJ2-1 TRBD2 TRBV10-3 - TGTGCCATCAGTGAGTCTCTGGGACTAGCGGGAGACAATGAGCAGTTCTTC CAISESLGLAGDNEQFF
TRBJ2-6 - TRBV6-5 - TGTGCCACCGACCGGGGCTCTGGGGCCAACGTCCTGACTTTC CATDRGSGANVLTF
TRBJ1-3 - TRBV11-1 - TGTGCCAGCAGCTTCGGGAACACCATATATTTT CASSFGNTIYF
TRBJ1-5 - TRBV7-9 - TGTGCCAGCAGCGGCCGGGGGGGTCAGCCCCAGCATTTT CASSGRGGQPQHF